The 20 T cell receptor beta chains in this list originate from one sample, sequenced in a study of early T cells in non-severe SARS-CoV-2 infection. TCRdb used MiXCR to reprocess the 5' RACE reads, holding one entry per CDR3 protein. In the table there are roughly 41,000 distinct CDR3 sequences, about 5.3% of which are singletons. The material sequenced was whole blood. These receptors all come from an adult who was a healthcare worker with PCR-confirmed SARS-CoV-2 infection or an uninfected control (not recorded which).

Concerning this clonotype: One junction end does not reproduce the germline sequence, and a read error may be involved. The J gene is TRBJ1-4, the V gene TRBV15; possible D gene TRBD1, 5 bases. This CDR3 is built from 13 residues. CDR1 is LNHNV, CDR2 YYDKDF, per germline (reference sequence). CDR3 in DNA: TGTGCCACCAGTGTGGGGCGGGATGATAAACTGTTTTTT. Encoded protein: CATSVGRDDKLFF.

Many counts were recorded for this clonotype. The V gene is TRBV20-1, the J gene TRBJ2-3, with 14 bases lining up with TRBD2. Trimming took 6 bases from V and 6 from J; bases not matched to a gene: 11. Germline V gene sequence: CDR1 DFQATT, CDR2 SNEGSKA (reference sequence). The CDR3 contains 16 residues. The CDR3 sequence: CSAPPPTSGRGDTQYF. As DNA, the CDR3 is TGCAGTGCCCCACCCCCGACTAGCGGGAGGGGGGATACGCAGTATTTT.

This clonotype was counted ten times or more. The V and J genes are TRBV6-6 and TRBJ2-7; 12 bases match TRBD2. The CDR3 is 15 amino acids. The J segment lost 1 base and the V segment lost 6 bases, leaving 4 bases of the junction unmatched. The germline CDR1 and CDR2 sequences are MNHNY and SVGAGI (reference sequence). This CDR3 is CASRSLAGGSYEQYF. DNA of the CDR3: TGTGCCAGCAGATCCCTAGCGGGAGGGTCCTACGAGCAGTACTTC.

This clonotype is medium-sized (0.01 to 0.1%). The chain joins TRBV7-6 to TRBJ2-5; D not certain. Trimming shortened V by 5 bases and J by 5 bases, and 6 bases separated the two germline ends. Germline values: CDR1 SGHVS, CDR2 FNYEAQ. This CDR3 is 11 amino acids long. CDR3 DNA sequence: TGTGCCAGCAGCCCTGGGGAGACCCAGTACTTC. Amino acids: CASSPGETQYF.

The chain joins TRBV28 to TRBJ1-5; 8 bases agree with TRBD1. The CDR3 totals 14 residues. V shed 5 bases and J 5 bases; nucleotides not matched to a gene: 5. The V gene's germline CDR1 is MDHEN and CDR2 SYDVKM. This CDR3 reads CASSTGGAHQPQHF. For the CDR3, the DNA is TGTGCCAGCAGTACAGGGGGGGCCCATCAGCCCCAGCATTTT.

The chain combines TRBV2 with TRBJ2-7, with TRBD1 matching 8 bases. CDR1 is SNHLY and CDR2 is FYNNEI in the germline V gene. V was pared by 4 bases and J by 4 bases, with 6 bases of the junction left unmatched. This CDR3 comprises 14 residues. Here the CDR3 reads CASSAGGLPYEQYF. For the CDR3, the DNA is TGTGCCAGCAGTGCAGGGGGCCTTCCTTACGAGCAGTACTTC.

The rearrangement joins TRBV4-2 to TRBJ2-7; 9 positions agree with TRBD2. Per germline, CDR1 LGHNA and CDR2 YNFKEQ. V was pared by 1 base and J by 3 bases, with 4 bases of the junction left unmatched. The CDR3 covers 15 residues. Here the CDR3 reads CASSQVLAGSYEQYF. The CDR3 DNA reads as TGTGCCAGCAGCCAAGTGCTAGCGGGAAGCTACGAGCAGTACTTC.

This clonotype was observed at least ten times. The rearrangement uses TRBV20-1 and TRBJ2-1, with D unresolved. The length of the CDR3 is 13 residues. With 6 bases removed from V and 5 bases from J, the gap between germline ends came to 14 bases. The germline V gene has CDR1 DFQATT and CDR2 SNEGSKA (reference sequence). CDR3 protein: CSAHKEINNEQFF. DNA for the CDR3: TGCAGTGCCCACAAGGAAATCAACAATGAGCAGTTCTTC.

The sample holds many counts of this clonotype. The V and J genes are TRBV18 and TRBJ1-1; 9 bases match TRBD1. This CDR3 comprises 16 residues. The J segment lost 3 bases and the V segment lost 4 bases, leaving 9 bases of the junction unmatched. Germline V lookup: CDR1 KGHSH, CDR2 LQKENI. The CDR3 coding sequence is TGTGCCAGCTCACTCCGGGACAGGGTTACGGACACTGAAGCTTTCTTT. Translated, it gives CASSLRDRVTDTEAFF.

V is TRBV5-1 and J is TRBJ2-7; D possibly matches TRBD1 or TRBD2 (5 bases each). The V gene's germline CDR1 is SGHRS and CDR2 YFSETQ. Trimming took 0 bases from V and 2 from J, leaving 12 bases between them. The CDR3 runs to 15 residues. The chain's CDR3 is CASSLDWWGTYEQYF. The CDR3 DNA is TGCGCCAGCAGCTTGGATTGGTGGGGGACCTACGAGCAGTACTTC.

This clonotype was detected ten times or more. V and J are TRBV19 and TRBJ1-5; the D gene is possibly TRBD1 (6 bases). The CDR3 extends over 14 amino acids. Trimming took 7 bases from V and 5 from J, leaving 15 bases between them. CDR1 and CDR2 (germline): LNHDA, SQIVND (reference sequence). The CDR3 bases are TGTGCCAGTACCGACCGGGGGGCGGATCAGCCCCAGCATTTT. It translates to CASTDRGADQPQHF.

This clonotype qualifies as medium-sized. The chain recombines TRBV20-1 with TRBJ1-2, with D possibly TRBD1 on 5 matching bases. V was trimmed by 0 bases and J by 6 bases, leaving 20 bases between them. The germline CDR1 and CDR2 sequences are DFQATT and SNEGSKA (reference sequence). The CDR3 extends over 16 amino acids. CDR3 region: CSARDLTLEGFHGYTF. The CDR3 DNA sequence: TGCAGTGCTAGAGATTTAACTCTTGAGGGGTTCCATGGCTACACCTTC.

This clonotype was observed many times. The rearrangement joins TRBV5-6 to TRBJ1-2; the match to TRBD1 covers 7 bases. The CDR3 spans 14 residues. V gave up 4 bases and J gave up 8 bases; unmatched junction bases: 11. Germline assignment: CDR1 SGHDT and CDR2 YYEEEE. Here the CDR3 DNA reads TGTGCCAGCAGCCGAAGGACAGGTGGTAGAGGCTACACCTTC. Protein: CASSRRTGGRGYTF.

This clonotype was seen many times. The chain joins TRBV9 to TRBJ1-2; D is perhaps TRBD1 (5 bases). Looked up from germline, CDR1 is SGDLS and CDR2 is YYNGEE. This CDR3 spans 15 amino acids. V lost 0 bases and J 5 bases, leaving 14 bases between the germline ends. The DNA for the CDR3 is TGTGCCAGCAGCGTAGTAGGCGACAGTCAATATGGCTACACCTTC. Translated: CASSVVGDSQYGYTF.

This clonotype has at least ten counts. V usage is TRBV12-3 or TRBV12-4 and J usage is TRBJ2-3, with 7 nucleotides matching TRBD2. The trim removed 8 bases at V and 3 bases at J, leaving 5 bases unmatched. The CDR3 contains 13 residues. The CDR3 sequence: CASGRAWTDTQYF. The CDR3 DNA follows: TGTGCCAGCGGGAGGGCTTGGACAGATACGCAGTATTTT.

The sample holds many counts of this clonotype. The chain is built from TRBV12-3 or TRBV12-4 and TRBJ2-2; D not resolved. The ends were cut back, 5 bases at V and 4 bases at J, with 5 bases in the middle. The CDR3 loop spans 12 amino acids. The DNA of the CDR3 is TGTGCCAGCAGTCCGTCCACCGGGGAGCTGTTTTTT. This gives the protein CASSPSTGELFF.

This clonotype was observed at least ten times. The rearrangement joins TRBV19 to TRBJ2-1; 10 positions match TRBD1. CDR1 is LNHDA, CDR2 SQIVND, per germline (reference sequence). CDR3 length equals 15 residues. The J segment lost 6 bases and the V segment lost 5 bases, leaving 7 bases of the junction unmatched. CDR3: CASSVTGTGANEQFF. CDR3 nucleotide sequence: TGTGCCAGTAGTGTGACCGGGACAGGGGCCAATGAGCAGTTCTTC.

The V and J genes are TRBV3-1 and TRBJ2-1; 10 bases align to TRBD2. The V and J ends lost 6 bases and 2 bases, in that order; junction bases with no gene match: 13. CDR1 and CDR2 (germline): LGHDT, YNNKEL (reference sequence). The CDR3 length is 18 residues. The CDR3 sequence is CASSQRKLAGAPYNEQFF. In DNA form, the CDR3 reads TGTGCCAGCAGTCAAAGGAAGCTAGCGGGGGCCCCCTACAATGAGCAGTTCTTC.

This clonotype was observed many times. The chain links TRBV7-9 to TRBJ2-1; 9 bases are a match to TRBD2. Germline V CDR1 and CDR2: SEHNR, FQNEAQ (reference sequence). The CDR3 sequence is 16 residues long. V lost 1 base and J lost 5; bases outside the gene matches: 6. The DNA of the CDR3 is TGTGCCAGCAGCTTAGGCTTGCGGGGGGGCGACAATGAGCAGTTCTTC. Translating gives CASSLGLRGGDNEQFF.

This clonotype has just a few counts. The chain joins TRBV28 to TRBJ1-6; D uncertain. Germline CDR1 MDHEN, CDR2 SYDVKM. The CDR3 runs 13 residues. Trimming took 6 bases from V and 5 from J, leaving 8 bases between them. CDR3 residues: CASRRLNNSPLHF. CDR3 DNA: TGTGCCAGCAGAAGGCTCAATAATTCACCCCTCCACTTT. Filled out from reference TRBV28 and TRBJ1-6, the complete variable domain reads DVKVTQSSRYLVKRTGEKVFLECVQDMDHENMFWYRQDPGLGLRLIYFSYDVKMKEKGDIPEGYSVSREKKERFSLILESASTNQTSMYLCASRRLNNSPLHFGNGTRLTVT.